This TCR beta chain was retrieved from a study of CD8 T cells in seronegative destructive rheumatoid arthritis (dated by TCRdb to about 2020). About the study as a whole: At the time of sampling, biological drugs were being given to seven out of the eight CND-RA patients. Rather than undergoing new sequencing, the seropositive RA, seronegative RA and healthy control comparison cohorts were drawn from an earlier published TCRbeta dataset. Peripheral CD8+ TCRbeta repertoires were compared between CCP-negative destructive rheumatoid arthritis (CND-RA) patients and newly diagnosed seropositive RA, seronegative RA and healthy controls. Study-level results and caveats: The small size of the CND-RA cohort was acknowledged as a limitation of the study. A distinct set of enriched public clonotypes appeared to be carried by CND-RA patients, and this finding was interpreted by the authors as support for a separate disease subset. Across the 120,000 or so clonotypes tested, no public clonotype enrichment survived Benjamini-Hochberg correction. Without diagnostic samples, TCR repertoire differences may partly reflect poor disease control over the years rather than being present at onset. CND-RA repertoires showed more CMV-reactive and fewer influenza A-reactive CD8+ TCRbeta sequences than controls and other RA subtypes. With age adjusted for, CD8+ TCRbeta repertoires in CND-RA patients appeared less diverse and more clonal than repertoires in other RA subtypes.

About this clone itself: This receptor's antigen is unknown. Base qualities were left out, and no much larger clone turns up one base away.

Germline trimming: 0 bases from V, 5 bases from J; junction bases outside gene matches: 3. There are 15 amino acids in the CDR3, from cysteine to phenylalanine inclusive. Only the CDR3 DNA is retained, 45 bases long and in frame from the first base. In the germline V gene, CDR1 corresponds to SGDLS and CDR2 to YYNGEE. A negative result on the clinical CCP2 antibody test was shown by CND-RA patients, and progression of joint destruction was observed despite active therapy. Every CND-RA patient showed typical joint destruction in the wrists and ankles and had failed conventional anti-rheumatic therapy. Instead of being sampled at diagnosis, CND-RA patients were sampled after long disease histories, which in several cases spanned decades. Roughly 46 millilitres of EDTA-anticoagulated peripheral blood were collected from each patient. Peripheral blood mononuclear cells were isolated by Ficoll-Paque PLUS density gradient separation. AutoMACS magnetic bead positive selection was used to isolate CD8+ cells from fresh or cryopreserved PBMCs, and flow cytometry was used to check purity. Genomic DNA was extracted with Nucleospin Tissue or Tissue XS kits and quantified on a Qubit 2.0 fluorometer.

TCRbeta sequencing used genomic DNA from CD8+ cells, following the manufacturer's instructions. A genomics technology centre in Finland performed the TCRbeta sequencing with the immunoSEQ assay. The original pipeline was this. Clonotype tables generated by the immunoSEQ preprocessing pipeline were converted into VDJtools format, and non-productive clonotypes were filtered out. Samples below 10,000 reads were excluded and the rest subsampled to 10,000 reads; most of the eight CND-RA samples passed. The VDJtools CalcDiversityStats function was applied to data subsampled to 10,000 reads to calculate Shannon-Wiener, Simpson and clonality indices. To infer antigen specificity, non-singleton TCRbeta clonotypes were hard-matched against VDJdb, with no mismatches permitted. CDR3 sequences that differed by one amino acid (Hamming distance 1) were grouped together into clusters with potentially shared antigen targets. After each group was resampled to six samples, one-sided Fisher's exact tests checked public clonotypes for group enrichment, with the whole procedure repeated ten times. TCRdb obtained this table from immuneACCESS and retained in-frame rearrangements with V and J assigned. These tables miss some clones; where compared with another copy, unresolved V genes account for less than half of the shortfall, and the remainder is unexplained. The V and J calls and the clone size are those of that table, but D and trimming were determined from the DNA. For this sample the table gives thousands of clones, of which more than 60% were detected only once. The ten largest clones capture roughly 38% of the sample.

The clonotype was recovered from a woman between 45 and 75 years old with seronegative destructive rheumatoid arthritis. The rearrangement combines TRBV9 with TRBJ2-1, with TRBD2 matching 9 junction bases. Sequenced input: CD8+ T cells from blood. The DNA is as follows: TGTGCCAGCAGCGTAGGTAGCGGGGGCCACAATGAGCAGTTCTTC. Its protein product is CASSVGSGGHNEQFF.